The 10 T cell receptor beta chains listed next were all sequenced from one sample in a study of blood T cell repertoires in COVID-19. Measured with immunoSEQ multiplex PCR; TCRdb has only the in-frame clones, and not every one. The table has fewer than 300,000 clones, 83% seen once. The sequenced sample consisted of peripheral blood. The receptors stem from a woman between 65 and 79 years old with active or convalescent COVID-19.

The V gene is TRBV5-4, the J gene TRBJ2-3, with TRBD2 matching over 13 bases. J lost 5 bases, V lost 4 bases, and 7 bases had no gene match. In germline, CDR1 is SGHNT, CDR2 YYREEE (reference sequence). The CDR3 consists of 16 residues. The CDR3 region is CASSLRLAGGLDTQYF. CDR3 in DNA: TGTGCCAGCAGCCTCAGACTAGCGGGGGGTCTAGATACGCAGTATTTT.

The V gene is TRBV7-9, the J gene TRBJ2-5; 7 nucleotides line up with TRBD2. The CDR3 spans 15 residues. The germline gives CDR1 SEHNR, CDR2 FQNEAQ (reference sequence). V lost 5 bases, J lost 3 bases, and 9 bases stayed unmatched. The CDR3 bases are TGTGCCAGCAGCCGCCCGGTGGCGGGAGAAGAGACCCAGTACTTC. Residues: CASSRPVAGEETQYF.

The gene calls are TRBV3-1 (or the pseudogene TRBV3-2) and TRBJ2-7; 10 bases agree with TRBD2. The CDR3 is 15 residues long. Germline lookup yields CDR1 LGHDT and CDR2 YNNKEL (reference sequence). The ends lost 1 base at V and 7 bases at J; junction bases unmatched: 7. The DNA of the CDR3 is TGTGCCAGCAGCCAAGGGCTAGCGGGGGTGGAGGAGCAGTACTTC. Amino acids: CASSQGLAGVEEQYF.

V and J are TRBV6-5 and TRBJ1-2; D might be TRBD1 (6 bases). Trimming cost V 8 bases and J 0 bases, with 16 bases left between them. The CDR3 is 15 amino acids. Germline V CDR1 and CDR2: MNHEY, SVGAGI. The DNA for the CDR3 is TGTGCCAGCCAATACTCCCCAGGGGCTAACTATGGCTACACCTTC. Encoded protein: CASQYSPGANYGYTF.

The genes are TRBV5-4 and TRBJ2-2, with a weak D call TRBD2 (5 bases). The germline V and J ends were trimmed by 4 bases and 5 bases, with 15 bases remaining between them. The CDR3 length is 15 residues. The germline gives CDR1 SGHNT, CDR2 YYREEE (reference sequence). The CDR3 nucleotides are TGTGCCAGCAGCCCAGGCACCGGGAAGACCGGGGAGCTGTTTTTT. It specifies CASSPGTGKTGELFF. Based on the CDR3 plus reference TRBV5-4 and TRBJ2-2, the full variable domain is ETGVTQSPTHLIKTRGQQVTLRCSSQSGHNTVSWYQQALGQGPQFIFQYYREEENGRGNFPPRFSGLQFPNYSSELNVNALELDDSALYLCASSPGTGKTGELFFGEGSRLTVL.

The chain combines TRBV2 with TRBJ1-1, with 11 bases fitting TRBD1. The CDR3 is made up of 16 amino acids. Germline V gives CDR1 SNHLY, CDR2 FYNNEI. V was pared by 6 bases and J by 4 bases, with 10 bases of the junction left unmatched. The CDR3 sequence is CASRAGAGTGGTEAFF. In nucleotides, the CDR3 is TGTGCCAGCAGAGCCGGAGCCGGGACAGGGGGCACTGAAGCTTTCTTT.

This clone appeared a few times. CDR3 DNA sequence: TGCGCCAGCAGCCCGGAGACAGGGCTGAGGAAAAAACTGTTTTTT. It yields the protein CASSPETGLRKKLFF. V gene TRBV5-1 combines with J gene TRBJ1-4; TRBD1 matches 7 bases. Germline trimming cut 4 bases from V and 9 bases from J; bases unmatched to any gene: 12. The CDR3 has 15 residues. Germline V gene sequence: CDR1 SGHRS, CDR2 YFSETQ.

This clone was detected once. The V call is TRBV6-6, the J call TRBJ2-7; D is perhaps TRBD1 (6 bases). CDR1 is MNHNY, CDR2 SVGAGI, per germline (reference sequence). The ends were cut back, 8 bases at V and 1 base at J, with 9 bases in the middle. The CDR3 is 12 residues long. The CDR3 DNA reads as TGTGCCAGCCTGGACAGATCCTACGAGCAGTACTTC. Translated, it gives CASLDRSYEQYF.

The CDR3 is CASSRQGSLGNEQFF. The CDR3 DNA reads TGTGCCAGCAGCCGACAGGGGTCCCTAGGCAATGAGCAGTTCTTC. The chain recombines TRBV11-3 with TRBJ2-1, with 8 bases matching TRBD1. Trimming cost V 5 bases and J 6 bases; bases outside gene matches: 9. The germline V gene encodes CDR1 SGHNT and CDR2 YENEEA. This CDR3 has 15 amino acids.

This clone was seen just once. This chain links TRBV20-1 with TRBJ1-2; weak D call: TRBD1 (5 bases). The CDR3 has 11 residues. V was cut by 3 bases and J by 8 bases, with 10 bases left in between. The germline gives CDR1 DFQATT, CDR2 SNEGSKA (reference sequence). Here the CDR3 DNA reads TGCAGTGCTAGCTTAAGGGGCGGCTACACCTTC. This translates into CSASLRGGYTF.